Below are 11 T cell receptor beta chains sequenced from a single sample in a study of shared clonotypes between healthy human individuals. Profiling relied on immunoSEQ multiplex PCR, and the TCRdb table lists in-frame clones only, not all of them. The repertoire includes roughly 300,000 clones, around 86% of them detected once, and around 15% sits in the top ten. Sequencing was performed on memory CD8+ T cells sorted from blood. Subset meaning: CD45RO+ cells pooled with CCR7-negative TemRA cells. The receptors come from a man younger than 35 in good health.

The CDR3 reads CASSESGPSEAFF. CDR3 DNA sequence: TGTGCCAGCAGTGAGTCAGGACCCTCTGAAGCTTTCTTT. This sequence joins TRBV2 and TRBJ1-1; D not certain. The CDR3 has 13 amino acids. The V gene lost 3 bases and the J gene lost 6 bases, with 11 bases spanning the gap. Germline assignment: CDR1 SNHLY and CDR2 FYNNEI.

This rearrangement joins TRBV11-2 to TRBJ2-7; D is unclear. Germline values: CDR1 SGHAT, CDR2 FQNNGV. This CDR3 has 15 residues. V lost 1 base to trimming and J lost 0 bases, with 10 bases between them. As DNA, the CDR3 is TGTGCCAGCAGCTTAGGCCGAGGTATCTCCTACGAGCAGTACTTC. Amino acid sequence: CASSLGRGISYEQYF. Supplemented by reference TRBV11-2 and TRBJ2-7, the full variable domain reads EAGVAQSPRYKIIEKRQSVAFWCNPISGHATLYWYQQILGQGPKLLIQFQNNGVVDDSQLPKDRFSAERLKGVDSTLKIQPAKLEDSAVYLCASSLGRGISYEQYFGPGTRLTVT.

This clone was seen only a few times. The gene calls are TRBV5-4 and TRBJ1-2; 10 positions match TRBD1. CDR3 length equals 14 residues. Looked up from germline, CDR1 is SGHNT and CDR2 is YYREEE (reference sequence). V shed 4 bases, J shed 6 bases, and the junction held 6 bases outside the gene matches. CDR3 nucleotides: TGTGCCAGCAGCCCTGACAGGGGGCTGGATGGCTACACCTTC. Encoded protein: CASSPDRGLDGYTF.

The chain uses TRBV11-2 and TRBJ2-7, with D possibly matching TRBD2 (6 bases). The CDR3 runs 15 residues. Per germline, CDR1 SGHAT and CDR2 FQNNGV. V was cut by 0 bases and J by 2 bases, with 11 bases left in between. CDR3 sequence: CASSLEGTAAYEQYF. The CDR3 bases are TGTGCCAGCAGCTTAGAGGGGACTGCTGCCTACGAGCAGTACTTC.

The rearrangement links TRBV11-2 to TRBJ1-2; the D gene is possibly TRBD1 (5 bases). The CDR3 has 17 amino acids. V was pared by 5 bases and J by 4 bases, with 23 bases between. Per germline, CDR1 SGHAT and CDR2 FQNNGV. This CDR3 reads CASSPDPSGQGGYGYTF. The CDR3 coding sequence is TGTGCCAGCAGCCCCGACCCTTCAGGGCAGGGAGGCTATGGCTACACCTTC.

V usage is TRBV4-1 and J usage is TRBJ2-5, with 9 bases lining up with TRBD2. Germline V lookup: CDR1 MGHRA, CDR2 YSYEKL. CDR3 length: 16 residues. After removal of 0 bases from V and 5 bases from J, the junction contained 7 bases not matched to a gene. The CDR3 reads CASSQEPSGISETQYF. Written as DNA, the CDR3 is TGCGCCAGCAGCCAAGAACCTAGCGGGATAAGTGAGACCCAGTACTTC.

The chain joins TRBV7-9 to TRBJ2-5, with D perhaps matching TRBD1 or TRBD2 (5 bases each). Trimming stripped 7 bases from V and 4 bases from J, with 19 bases between. This CDR3 region has 15 residues. Germline V CDR1 and CDR2: SEHNR, FQNEAQ (reference sequence). The CDR3, as DNA: TGTGCCAGCATCCTTTTAGAGGGAAGGGGAGAGACCCAGTACTTC. Encoded protein: CASILLEGRGETQYF.

The chain uses TRBV6-1 and TRBJ2-7; perhaps TRBD1 as D (5 bases). The CDR3 covers 16 residues. Trimming shortened V by 1 base and J by 6 bases, and 19 bases separated the two germline ends. Germline V gives CDR1 MNHNS, CDR2 SASEGT. The DNA for the CDR3 is TGTGCCAGCAGTGAAGTTAGGGGCCCGTCATGGGGCGAGCAGTACTTC. Encoded protein: CASSEVRGPSWGEQYF.

This chain joins TRBV7-9 and TRBJ2-7, with TRBD2 matching 7 bases. V lost 5 bases and J lost 6; bases outside the gene matches: 13. The CDR3 contains 15 residues. The germline V gene encodes CDR1 SEHNR and CDR2 FQNEAQ (reference sequence). The CDR3 sequence: CASSITSGEGPEQYF. CDR3 DNA: TGTGCCAGCAGCATTACATCGGGGGAGGGACCCGAGCAGTACTTC.

The rearrangement links TRBV29-1 to TRBJ2-1, with TRBD1 as a possible D gene (5 bases). V was clipped by 7 bases and J by 3 bases, with 13 bases between them. Germline V CDR1 and CDR2: SQVTM, ANQGSEA. This CDR3 region has 13 residues. DNA of the CDR3: TGCAGCGCCTCCTATGACAGCTACAATGAGCAGTTCTTC. Amino acid sequence: CSASYDSYNEQFF.

The V gene is TRBV6-5, the J gene TRBJ1-2, with D possibly TRBD1 on 6 matching bases. Germline lookup yields CDR1 MNHEY and CDR2 SVGAGI. There are 11 residues in the CDR3. Trimming stripped 5 bases from V and 6 bases from J, with 7 bases between. The CDR3 loop is CASSAGDGYTF. CDR3 nucleotides: TGTGCCAGCAGTGCAGGGGATGGCTACACCTTC.